This note documents a single TCR beta chain sequence. The antigen remains undetermined. The source of the sample is a study of siplizumab effects on memory and regulatory T cells. Study results and limitations: Most alloreactive clones went unmapped to unstimulated subsets; only a minor fraction mapped.

Profiling relied on immunoSEQ multiplex PCR, and the TCRdb table lists in-frame clones only, not all of them. This sample yields 50,000 to 55,000 clones, of which about 97% are seen a single time; around 0.6% belongs to the top ten. Per germline, CDR1 SGHNT and CDR2 YYREEE (reference sequence). V was clipped by 4 bases and J by 0 bases, with 9 bases between them. This CDR3 is built from 14 residues. Sequenced input: naive CD4+ T cells sorted from blood. The V and J genes are TRBV5-4 and TRBJ2-3, with D maybe TRBD2 (6 bases). The sequence came from a human donor in good health. CDR3 loop: CASSRSGSTDTQYF. DNA for the CDR3: TGTGCCAGCAGCAGAAGCGGGAGCACAGATACGCAGTATTTT. The complete variable domain, with remaining parts taken from reference TRBV5-4 and TRBJ2-3, reads ETGVTQSPTHLIKTRGQQVTLRCSSQSGHNTVSWYQQALGQGPQFIFQYYREEENGRGNFPPRFSGLQFPNYSSELNVNALELDDSALYLCASSRSGSTDTQYFGPGTRLTVL.